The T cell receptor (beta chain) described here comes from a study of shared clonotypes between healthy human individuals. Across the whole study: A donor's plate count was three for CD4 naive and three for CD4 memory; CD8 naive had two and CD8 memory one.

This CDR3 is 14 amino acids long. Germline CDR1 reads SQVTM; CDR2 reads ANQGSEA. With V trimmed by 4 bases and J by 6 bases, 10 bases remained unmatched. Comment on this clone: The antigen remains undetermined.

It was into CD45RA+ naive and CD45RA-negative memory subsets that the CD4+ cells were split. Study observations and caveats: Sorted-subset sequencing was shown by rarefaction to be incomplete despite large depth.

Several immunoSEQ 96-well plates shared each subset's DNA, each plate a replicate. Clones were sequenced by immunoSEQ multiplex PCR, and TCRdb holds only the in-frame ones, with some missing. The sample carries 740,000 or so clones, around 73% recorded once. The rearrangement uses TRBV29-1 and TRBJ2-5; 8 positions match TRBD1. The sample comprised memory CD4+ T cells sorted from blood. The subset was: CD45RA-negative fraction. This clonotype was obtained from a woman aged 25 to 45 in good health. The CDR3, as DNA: TGCAGCGTTGGAACCTGGGGACAGGACAAGACCCAGTACTTC. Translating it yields CSVGTWGQDKTQYF.